The 18 T cell receptor beta chains in this list originate from one sample, sequenced in a study of cytomegalovirus exposure and HLA in healthy donors. Researchers ran the PCR with 60 Vbeta and 13 Jbeta primers. Method: immunoSEQ multiplex PCR; TCRdb's copy keeps in-frame clones and lacks some. The sample holds 190,000 or so clones, more than 75% seen once. The source material was PBMCs. Receptors were obtained from a woman aged 45 to 65 in good health and CMV-seropositive.

This chain uses TRBV27 with TRBJ2-1, with D tentatively TRBD2 (5 bases). The V and J ends lost 0 bases and 1 base respectively, with 13 bases between them. Germline-derived CDR1 and CDR2 are MNHEY and SMNVEV (reference sequence). CDR3 length equals 17 residues. The CDR3 region is CASSLSPSTDSYNEQFF. The CDR3 coding sequence is TGTGCCAGCAGTTTATCCCCTAGCACGGATTCCTACAATGAGCAGTTCTTC.

This clone was counted only a few times. The sample has other DNA sequences that encode this CDR3 too. The chain has TRBV5-1 and TRBJ1-2; D remains unclear. Trimming removed 0 bases from V and 4 bases from J, with 10 bases in between. Looked up from germline, CDR1 is SGHRS and CDR2 is YFSETQ. The length of the CDR3 is 14 residues. The CDR3 loop is CASSLGGVGYGYTF. The CDR3 region has the DNA TGCGCCAGCAGCTTGGGTGGAGTCGGCTATGGCTACACCTTC.

This clone was counted a few times. The chain is built from TRBV7-2 and TRBJ2-2; TRBD2 might be the D (7 bases). Looked up from germline, CDR1 is SGHTA and CDR2 is FQGNSA. The V gene lost 1 base and the J gene lost 0 bases, with 12 bases spanning the gap. The CDR3 covers 17 residues. In DNA form, the CDR3 reads TGTGCCAGCAGCTTAGTCGGGGGGCCCTCGAACACCGGGGAGCTGTTTTTT. Protein sequence: CASSLVGGPSNTGELFF.

The V and J genes are TRBV6-6 and TRBJ2-7; 11 positions match TRBD2. This CDR3 is 14 amino acids long. Germline V gene data show CDR1 as MNHNY and CDR2 as SVGAGI (reference sequence). J gave up 4 bases and V 7 bases, and 6 bases lay outside the gene matches. CDR3 sequence: CASTRTSGSYEQYF. The CDR3 bases are TGTGCCAGCACCCGAACTAGCGGGAGTTACGAGCAGTACTTC.

This clone came up a few times. This chain connects TRBV7-2 to TRBJ1-2, with 9 bases aligning to TRBD1. The CDR3 has 14 residues. The V and J ends lost 5 bases and 4 bases, in that order; junction bases with no gene match: 5. Germline CDR1 and CDR2: SGHTA and FQGNSA. This chain's CDR3 is CASSIGTGLYGYTF. CDR3 in DNA: TGTGCCAGCAGCATAGGGACAGGGCTCTATGGCTACACCTTC.

This rearrangement joins TRBV7-3 to TRBJ2-6; D is possibly TRBD1 (6 bases). Germline V gene sequence: CDR1 SGHTA, CDR2 FQGTGA. V lost 4 bases and J 0 bases, leaving 10 bases between the germline ends. The CDR3 is made up of 16 amino acids. CDR3 residues: CASSSLDSSGANVLTF. The CDR3 DNA sequence: TGTGCCAGCAGCTCCCTGGACAGCTCTGGGGCCAACGTCCTGACTTTC. The whole variable domain, remainder taken from reference TRBV7-3 and TRBJ2-6, is GAGVSQTPSNKVTEKGKYVELRCDPISGHTALYWYRQSLGQGPEFLIYFQGTGAADDSGLPNDRFFAVRPEGSVSTLKIQRTERGDSAVYLCASSSLDSSGANVLTFGAGSRLTVL.

This sequence joins TRBV6-1 and TRBJ2-3; TRBD2 might be the D (5 bases). The ends were cut back, 4 bases at V and 0 bases at J, with 11 bases in the middle. Germline values: CDR1 MNHNS, CDR2 SASEGT. The CDR3 runs 15 residues. CDR3 DNA sequence: TGTGCCAGCAGTGGGTCGGGGTACAGCACAGATACGCAGTATTTT. Encoded protein: CASSGSGYSTDTQYF.

The J gene is TRBJ2-7, the V gene TRBV2; the match to TRBD2 covers 10 bases. The length of the CDR3 is 17 residues. The germline gives CDR1 SNHLY, CDR2 FYNNEI. J gave up 1 base and V 7 bases, and 13 bases lay outside the gene matches. The CDR3 region is CASTTWTSGNPSYEQYF. The CDR3 nucleotides are TGTGCCAGCACCACTTGGACTAGCGGAAACCCGTCCTACGAGCAGTACTTC.

V is TRBV15 and J is TRBJ1-4; the match to TRBD1 covers 7 bases. The CDR3 loop spans 15 amino acids. Germline-derived CDR1 and CDR2 are LNHNV and YYDKDF (reference sequence). V trimming: 4 bases; J trimming: 4 bases; junction bases outside the gene matches: 6. CDR3 in DNA: TGTGCCACCAGCACCTGGGACAGCCTTAATGAAAAACTGTTTTTT. Protein sequence: CATSTWDSLNEKLFF. Variable domain in full (rest from reference TRBV15 and TRBJ1-4): DAMVIQNPRYQVTQFGKPVTLSCSQTLNHNVMYWYQQKSSQAPKLLFHYYDKDFNNEADTPDNFQSRRPNTSFCFLDIRSPGLGDTAMYLCATSTWDSLNEKLFFGSGTQLSVL.

The chain employs TRBV28 and TRBJ2-7; 9 bases fit TRBD2. J gave up 5 bases and V 7 bases, and 18 bases lay outside the gene matches. The length of the CDR3 is 17 residues. CDR1 MDHEN and CDR2 SYDVKM come from the germline V gene. The CDR3 DNA reads as TGTGCCAGCACCCCACCCAACTGGGGACTAGCTCCTAACGAGCAGTACTTC. Its protein product is CASTPPNWGLAPNEQYF.

V and J are TRBV19 and TRBJ2-2; D is uncertain. This CDR3 has 12 amino acids. Looked up from germline, CDR1 is LNHDA and CDR2 is SQIVND (reference sequence). The V gene lost 5 bases and the J gene lost 3 bases, with 4 bases spanning the gap. In DNA form, the CDR3 reads TGTGCCAGTAGTTCCTACACCGGGGAGCTGTTTTTT. Residues: CASSSYTGELFF. The full variable domain, completed using reference TRBV19 and TRBJ2-2, is DGGITQSPKYLFRKEGQNVTLSCEQNLNHDAMYWYRQDPGQGLRLIYYSQIVNDFQKGDIAEGYSVSREKKESFPLTVTSAQKNPTAFYLCASSSYTGELFFGEGSRLTVL.

The chain uses TRBV7-6 and TRBJ2-1, with TRBD1 identical over 8 bases. The CDR3 is made up of 17 amino acids. The V and J ends lost 0 bases and 4 bases, in that order; junction bases with no gene match: 8. CDR1 and CDR2 from the germline V gene are SGHVS and FNYEAQ. This CDR3 reads CASSLAKEDRDYNEQFF. The CDR3 region has the DNA TGTGCCAGCAGCTTAGCTAAAGAGGACAGGGATTACAATGAGCAGTTCTTC.

This clone occurred a few times. J is TRBJ1-4 and V is TRBV29-1; the match to TRBD1 covers 7 bases. This CDR3 contains 13 residues. The germline V gene has CDR1 SQVTM and CDR2 ANQGSEA. Trimming removed 5 bases from V and 6 bases from J; junction bases left unmatched: 6. The CDR3 DNA is TGCAGCGTTTTACAGGGGCCGGATGAAAAACTGTTTTTT. It encodes CSVLQGPDEKLFF.

This clone was counted a single time. V and J are TRBV28 and TRBJ1-4, with 9 bases lining up with TRBD1. The CDR3 covers 15 residues. Trimming removed 4 bases from V and 8 bases from J; junction bases left unmatched: 8. CDR1 and CDR2 from the germline V gene are MDHEN and SYDVKM. CDR3 loop: CASSSEGQGVEKLFF. In DNA form, the CDR3 reads TGTGCCAGCAGTTCTGAGGGACAGGGTGTCGAAAAACTGTTTTTT.

The chain employs TRBV28 and TRBJ2-3; 9 positions match TRBD2. Germline CDR1 and CDR2: MDHEN and SYDVKM. Trimming at V came to 5 bases and at J to 0 bases, leaving 6 bases not matched to a gene. CDR3 length: 16 residues. The CDR3 DNA reads as TGTGCCAGCAGTCCGGGGACTAGCACGAGCACAGATACGCAGTATTTT. Protein: CASSPGTSTSTDTQYF. Using reference TRBV28 and TRBJ2-3 for the parts outside the CDR3, the full variable domain is DVKVTQSSRYLVKRTGEKVFLECVQDMDHENMFWYRQDPGLGLRLIYFSYDVKMKEKGDIPEGYSVSREKKERFSLILESASTNQTSMYLCASSPGTSTSTDTQYFGPGTRLTVL.

This clone was detected a few times. The chain recombines TRBV6-5 with TRBJ1-5; D call uncertain. The CDR3 contains 13 residues. The germline V and J ends were trimmed by 0 bases and 5 bases, with 5 bases remaining between them. Germline loops: CDR1 MNHEY, CDR2 SVGAGI. CDR3 sequence (DNA): TGTGCCAGCAGTTACTCTATCGATCAGCCCCAGCATTTT. Translating it yields CASSYSIDQPQHF.

The chain recombines TRBV9 with TRBJ1-4, with D perhaps TRBD1 (5 bases). CDR3 length equals 14 residues. The V end was cut by 0 bases, the J end by 8 bases, with 11 bases between. Germline CDR1 SGDLS, CDR2 YYNGEE. The CDR3 protein is CASSVAGFEEKLFF. In DNA form, the CDR3 reads TGTGCCAGCAGCGTAGCAGGGTTCGAGGAAAAACTGTTTTTT. The complete variable domain, with remaining parts taken from reference TRBV9 and TRBJ1-4, reads DSGVTQTPKHLITATGQRVTLRCSPRSGDLSVYWYQQSLDQGLQFLIQYYNGEERAKGNILERFSAQQFPDLHSELNLSSLELGDSALYFCASSVAGFEEKLFFGSGTQLSVL.

The J gene is TRBJ2-6, the V gene TRBV28; 10 nucleotides match TRBD2. Trimming cost V 4 bases and J 0 bases; bases outside gene matches: 15. Germline assignment: CDR1 MDHEN and CDR2 SYDVKM. The CDR3 is 21 amino acids. CDR3 coding DNA: TGTGCCAGCAGTTCCACCGGACTAGCGGTGCTACTAAACTCTGGGGCCAACGTCCTGACTTTC. It yields the protein CASSSTGLAVLLNSGANVLTF.